The 23 T cell receptor beta chains listed next were all sequenced from one sample in a study of Ad26.COV2.S vaccination and SARS-CoV-2 variants (dated by TCRdb to 2020 to 2023). Libraries were constructed by the immunoSEQ multiplex PCR assay. TCRdb took this table from immuneACCESS and kept in-frame rearrangements with V and J called. Such tables lack part of the clones; where checked against another copy, unresolved V genes explain under half of the gap, and the rest is unexplained. The sample yields 350,000 to 500,000 clones; around 90% were counted once. The ten largest clones add up to more than 10% of the sample. Per the publication, the treatment or condition label means: about 20 received Ad26.COV2.S at low or high dose, single or two shots; about 5 received placebo; per-sample allocation not given. Repertoires of vaccine and placebo recipients were sequenced from samples collected on day 63 after the first injection.

This specimen consisted of peripheral blood, obtained in a trial of Ad26.COV2.S vaccine versus placebo. Receptor source: a person aged 18 to 65 who received the Ad26.COV2.S COVID-19 vaccine or a placebo.

This clone was observed a few times. The chain combines TRBV5-6 with TRBJ2-7; D is perhaps TRBD2 (6 bases). Germline CDR1 SGHDT, CDR2 YYEEEE. The CDR3 runs to 13 residues. V shed 1 base and J shed 6 bases, with 11 bases lying between them. The CDR3: CASSLFGGSEQYF. The CDR3 DNA is TGTGCCAGCAGCTTGTTCGGGGGATCCGAGCAGTACTTC.

The chain employs TRBV4-3 and TRBJ2-1; D unclear. The germline V and J ends were trimmed by 0 bases and 0 bases, with 12 bases remaining between them. The length of the CDR3 is 17 residues. Germline loops: CDR1 LGHNA, CDR2 YSLEER. CDR3 region: CASSQDSPVSSYNEQFF. The CDR3, as DNA: TGCGCCAGCAGCCAAGATTCTCCAGTGAGCTCCTACAATGAGCAGTTCTTC.

The chain couples TRBV5-4 to TRBJ2-5, with D possibly matching TRBD2 (6 bases). The CDR3 totals 16 residues. V lost 4 bases and J 3 bases, leaving 19 bases between the germline ends. Per the germline V gene, CDR1 is SGHNT and CDR2 is YYREEE (reference sequence). In nucleotides, the CDR3 is TGTGCCAGCAGCAACCCGGGAGATAGCGTTGAAGAGACCCAGTACTTC. This encodes CASSNPGDSVEETQYF.

The chain links TRBV6-5 to TRBJ2-7; D is possibly TRBD1 (7 bases). CDR3 size: 16 residues. CDR1 MNHEY and CDR2 SVGAGI come from the germline V gene. V dropped 0 bases and J dropped 1 base, with 13 bases sitting between them. The CDR3 sequence is CASSYSRAGGSYEQYF. The CDR3 bases are TGTGCCAGCAGTTACTCGAGGGCAGGGGGGTCCTACGAGCAGTACTTC.

The V and J genes are TRBV20-1 and TRBJ1-2, with 11 bases lining up with TRBD1. CDR3 length: 19 amino acids. From germline, CDR1 is DFQATT and CDR2 SNEGSKA (reference sequence). V was clipped by 3 bases and J by 3 bases; unmatched bases: 18. The CDR3 DNA reads as TGCAGTGCTAGTAATAGGCCCGGGACAGGGGGACTGGGAGACTATGGCTACACCTTC. Its translation: CSASNRPGTGGLGDYGYTF.

The chain combines TRBV7-9 with TRBJ2-1, with D perhaps being TRBD1 or TRBD2 (5 bases each). This CDR3 has 13 residues. Per germline, CDR1 SEHNR and CDR2 FQNEAQ (reference sequence). V was trimmed by 5 bases and J by 8 bases, leaving 13 bases between them. The CDR3 DNA reads as TGTGCCAGCAGCCCGGGACCGCGAGATGAGCAGTTCTTC. Translating gives CASSPGPRDEQFF.

The CDR3 DNA is TGTGCCAGCTCGGGACAGGGGGCTGCCGGGGAGCTGTTTTTT. This codes for CASSGQGAAGELFF. The rearrangement uses TRBV27 and TRBJ2-2; the match to TRBD1 covers 12 bases. The J segment lost 6 bases and the V segment lost 8 bases, leaving 4 bases of the junction unmatched. Germline CDR1 and CDR2: MNHEY and SMNVEV (reference sequence). The CDR3 is made up of 14 amino acids.

V and J are TRBV6-5 and TRBJ2-1; TRBD1 aligns across 7 bases. There are 11 residues in the CDR3. The germline V gene has CDR1 MNHEY and CDR2 SVGAGI. V lost 6 bases to trimming and J lost 9 bases; unmatched junction nucleotides: 2. In nucleotides, the CDR3 is TGTGCCAGCAGCAGACAGGGTGAGCAGTTCTTC. It encodes CASSRQGEQFF.

V gene TRBV7-2 combines with J gene TRBJ2-1, with TRBD2 matching 14 bases. V was clipped by 5 bases and J by 10 bases; unmatched bases: 13. This CDR3 spans 17 amino acids. CDR1 SGHTA and CDR2 FQGNSA come from the germline V gene. CDR3 in DNA: TGTGCCAGCAGCCTTGTGGGGAGGACTAGCGGGAGGAGCGAGCAGTTCTTC. Its translation is CASSLVGRTSGRSEQFF.

The V gene is TRBV12-3 or TRBV12-4, the J gene TRBJ2-5; D may be TRBD1 (5 bases). The V end lost 6 bases, the J end lost 5 bases, and 13 bases lay between the germline ends. This CDR3 has 13 residues. The CDR3 DNA sequence: TGTGCCAGCAGCCTACAGGAGCGTGAGACCCAGTACTTC. This sequence encodes CASSLQERETQYF.

V gene TRBV9 combines with J gene TRBJ2-3; D remains ambiguous. This CDR3 region has 13 residues. Per the germline V gene, CDR1 is SGDLS and CDR2 is YYNGEE. The V gene lost 0 bases and the J gene lost 1 base, with 3 bases spanning the gap. CDR3 region: CASSVDGTDTQYF. CDR3 bases: TGTGCCAGCAGCGTAGATGGCACAGATACGCAGTATTTT.

CDR3 amino acids: CASSVSSKNTEAFF. As DNA, the CDR3 is TGTGCCAGCAGTGTCTCCAGTAAGAACACTGAAGCTTTCTTT. The chain joins TRBV2 to TRBJ1-1; D call uncertain. The V and J ends lost 4 bases and 1 base respectively, with 10 bases between them. Germline CDR1 SNHLY, CDR2 FYNNEI. The CDR3 sequence is 14 residues long.

The chain joins TRBV6-5 to TRBJ1-1; D unresolved. Trimming removed 6 bases from V and 3 bases from J, with 5 bases in between. The CDR3 length is 11 residues. The germline V gene has CDR1 MNHEY and CDR2 SVGAGI. The CDR3 bases are TGTGCCAGCAGGGGGTACACTGAAGCTTTCTTT. This sequence encodes CASRGYTEAFF.

The V and J genes are TRBV28 and TRBJ2-2, with TRBD2 matching 12 bases. This CDR3 contains 17 residues. V trimming: 3 bases; J trimming: 1 base; junction bases outside the gene matches: 3. The germline V gene encodes CDR1 MDHEN and CDR2 SYDVKM. The CDR3 reads CASSFEGLAGNTGELFF. In DNA form, the CDR3 reads TGTGCCAGCAGTTTCGAGGGACTAGCGGGGAACACCGGGGAGCTGTTTTTT.

This chain uses TRBV6-2 or TRBV6-3 with TRBJ2-3; 10 bases fit TRBD2. The CDR3 is 16 residues long. Germline-derived CDR1 and CDR2 are MNHEY and SVGEGT. The V and J ends lost 2 bases and 0 bases, in that order; junction bases with no gene match: 2. The DNA of the CDR3 is TGTGCCAGCAGTTACGTACTAGCGGGGAGCACAGATACGCAGTATTTT. Translation: CASSYVLAGSTDTQYF.

In its sample, this clone was seen once. This sequence joins TRBV6-2 or TRBV6-3 and TRBJ2-6; D not resolved. This CDR3 comprises 16 residues. The germline gives CDR1 MNHEY, CDR2 SVGEGT. Between the trimmed V and J ends, which lost 3 bases and 2 bases, there was a span of 11 bases. The CDR3: CASSYGPPTGANVLTF. CDR3 sequence (DNA): TGTGCCAGCAGTTATGGGCCCCCCACTGGGGCCAACGTCCTGACTTTC.

The V call is TRBV9, the J call TRBJ1-2, with D unclear. Germline V gene lookup returns CDR1 SGDLS and CDR2 YYNGEE. The CDR3 consists of 15 residues. V gave up 0 bases and J gave up 3 bases, with 12 bases separating them. Written as DNA, the CDR3 is TGTGCCAGCAGCGTAGGTATCGGAAGTCACTATGGCTACACCTTC. This translates into CASSVGIGSHYGYTF.

The rearrangement uses TRBV27 and TRBJ2-1; 12 bases fit TRBD2. V gave up 4 bases and J gave up 10 bases; unmatched junction bases: 11. The CDR3 runs to 16 residues. Germline assignment: CDR1 MNHEY and CDR2 SMNVEV (reference sequence). CDR3 loop: CASSSRTPTSGGEQFF. For the CDR3, the DNA is TGTGCCAGCAGTTCACGAACGCCGACTAGCGGGGGCGAGCAGTTCTTC.

This sequence joins TRBV4-1 and TRBJ1-5, with no clear D. The CDR3 is made up of 12 amino acids. V was shortened by 0 bases and J by 9 bases, with 6 bases between the two germline ends. Per germline, CDR1 MGHRA and CDR2 YSYEKL. CDR3 nucleotide sequence: TGCGCCAGCAGCCAAGACGGGAGGCCCCAGCATTTT. Translating gives CASSQDGRPQHF.

The V and J genes are TRBV6-5 and TRBJ2-7, with 7 positions matching TRBD1. This CDR3 is built from 14 residues. Per germline, CDR1 MNHEY and CDR2 SVGAGI. Trimming took 5 bases from V and 0 from J; bases not matched to a gene: 4. The CDR3 sequence is CASSLQGSSYEQYF. The CDR3 nucleotides read TGTGCCAGCAGTCTACAGGGGAGCTCCTACGAGCAGTACTTC.

The chain combines TRBV3-1 (or the pseudogene TRBV3-2) with TRBJ1-2; D perhaps matches TRBD1 (5 bases). This CDR3 comprises 14 residues. V was clipped by 4 bases and J by 5 bases, with 14 bases between them. Germline CDR1 LGHDT, CDR2 YNNKEL (reference sequence). The CDR3 DNA sequence: TGTGCCAGCAGCCGGATCGCGGGGGAGTATGGCTACACCTTC. This sequence encodes CASSRIAGEYGYTF.

V gene TRBV4-1 combines with J gene TRBJ2-2; perhaps TRBD2 as D (5 bases). The V end was cut by 1 base, the J end by 3 bases, with 12 bases between. Germline V gene data show CDR1 as MGHRA and CDR2 as YSYEKL. The CDR3 loop spans 16 amino acids. CDR3 bases: TGCGCCAGCAGCCAAGCTCCGAGGGTCGACACCGGGGAGCTGTTTTTT. Translation gives CASSQAPRVDTGELFF.

This clone occurred once. The J gene is TRBJ2-7, the V gene TRBV19; the D gene is possibly TRBD2 (6 bases). The CDR3 is 16 amino acids. Germline V gene sequence: CDR1 LNHDA, CDR2 SQIVND (reference sequence). Trimming took 3 bases from V and 0 from J, leaving 15 bases between them. The CDR3 loop reads CASSIRTSQSSYEQYF. The CDR3 coding sequence is TGTGCCAGTAGTATTCGTACTAGCCAGAGCTCCTACGAGCAGTACTTC.